This T cell receptor (beta chain) derives from a study of blood T cell repertoires in COVID-19. Some clones are missing from TCRdb's copy, which holds only in-frame ones; the method was immunoSEQ multiplex PCR. The table records under 50,000 clones, roughly 84% of them present only once. V gave up 6 bases and J gave up 3 bases, with 11 bases separating them. CDR1 and CDR2 from the germline V gene are GTSNPN and SVGIG (reference sequence). The CDR3 loop spans 13 amino acids. This receptor was identified in a man between 65 and 79 years old with acute or convalescent COVID-19. The J gene is TRBJ1-4, the V gene TRBV30; D gene unclear. Sequencing was carried out using peripheral blood. The CDR3 DNA reads TGTGCCTGTACCCCCGGGGCTAATGAAAAACTGTTTTTT. It specifies CACTPGANEKLFF.